The 25 T cell receptor beta chains listed next were all sequenced from one sample in a study of CD8 T cells in Susac syndrome. The RNA, 0.5 to 1 ug, was put through reverse transcription using random hexamers. Each CDR3 protein gets one entry after TCRdb re-called the immunoSEQ multiplex PCR reads with MiXCR. The sample shows 150,000 to 200,000 distinct CDR3 sequences, roughly 95% of them seen only once. The sequenced material came from CD4+ T cells from PBMCs. The source of these receptors is a human donor with Susac syndrome.

Here the CDR3 DNA reads TGTGCCAGCTCACTCGGGACAGCCACAGATACGCAGTATTTT. Its translation is CASSLGTATDTQYF. The chain uses TRBV18 and TRBJ2-3; 7 bases agree with TRBD1. The CDR3 has 14 amino acids. Losses at the gene ends were 4 bases for V and 2 bases for J; bases not matched to a gene: 3. Germline values: CDR1 KGHSH, CDR2 LQKENI.

This clonotype was observed a few times. The V and J genes are TRBV12-3 or TRBV12-4 and TRBJ2-6, with D unresolved. Trimming left V 2 bases short and J 1 base short, with 6 bases between. The length of the CDR3 is 15 residues. This chain's CDR3 is CASSLLGSGANVLTF. CDR3 DNA sequence: TGTGCCAGCAGTTTATTGGGGTCTGGGGCCAACGTCCTGACTTTC.

The gene calls are TRBV6-5 and TRBJ1-1; TRBD1 matches at 7 bases. V dropped 5 bases and J dropped 8; count of bases not matched to a gene: 14. Germline assignment: CDR1 MNHEY and CDR2 SVGAGI. The CDR3 covers 15 residues. CDR3 in amino acids: CASSGRDSPGREAFF. Written as DNA, the CDR3 is TGTGCCAGCAGTGGCAGGGACAGCCCAGGGAGGGAAGCTTTCTTT.

The chain carries TRBV11-3 and TRBJ2-3; 12 bases are shared with TRBD2. The CDR3 runs 15 residues. V gave up 4 bases and J gave up 5 bases; unmatched junction bases: 4. The germline V gene has CDR1 SGHNT and CDR2 YENEEA. CDR3 sequence (DNA): TGTGCCAGCAGCTCTAGCGGGAGGGCCGGAGATACGCAGTATTTT. This sequence encodes CASSSSGRAGDTQYF.

V is TRBV6-5 and J is TRBJ2-5; D uncertain. From germline, CDR1 is MNHEY and CDR2 SVGAGI. V was pared by 5 bases and J by 5 bases, with 9 bases between. The CDR3 is 12 amino acids. CDR3 coding DNA: TGTGCCAGCAGTAACCCACTGGAGACCCAGTACTTC. As protein: CASSNPLETQYF.

This chain joins TRBV20-1 and TRBJ2-1; D possibly corresponds to TRBD1 (6 bases). The CDR3 runs to 14 residues. Trimming stripped 0 bases from V and 6 bases from J, with 12 bases between. Germline values: CDR1 DFQATT, CDR2 SNEGSKA (reference sequence). CDR3 in amino acids: CSAREGQGFNEQFF. As DNA, the CDR3 is TGCAGTGCTAGAGAGGGGCAGGGGTTCAATGAGCAGTTCTTC.

V usage is TRBV29-1 and J usage is TRBJ2-5, with 8 bases fitting TRBD2. The CDR3 extends over 14 amino acids. Germline loops: CDR1 SQVTM, CDR2 ANQGSEA. Trimming removed 8 bases from V and 2 bases from J; junction bases left unmatched: 10. CDR3 sequence reads: CSSLRGGRQETQYF. Here the CDR3 DNA reads TGCAGCTCACTTCGGGGGGGTCGGCAAGAGACCCAGTACTTC.

This sequence joins TRBV7-2 and TRBJ2-7, with D perhaps TRBD1 (5 bases). Trimming took 1 base from V and 2 from J, leaving 12 bases between them. Germline V gene data show CDR1 as SGHTA and CDR2 as FQGNSA. The CDR3 totals 15 residues. The CDR3: CASSLGQFPTYEQYF. CDR3 bases: TGTGCCAGCAGCTTAGGACAGTTTCCTACCTACGAGCAGTACTTC.

The chain uses TRBV5-1 and TRBJ2-5, with D hard to call. Trimming removed 3 bases at V and 3 bases at J, with 18 bases between. The germline V gene encodes CDR1 SGHRS and CDR2 YFSETQ. The CDR3 consists of 16 residues. CDR3 sequence reads: CASSSLGQAAKETQYF. The DNA of the CDR3 is TGCGCCAGCAGCTCTCTAGGTCAGGCAGCTAAAGAGACCCAGTACTTC.

This sequence joins TRBV29-1 and TRBJ1-4; D unclear. Trimming took 6 bases from V and 4 from J, leaving 9 bases between them. Germline V lookup: CDR1 SQVTM, CDR2 ANQGSEA. The CDR3 consists of 12 residues. CDR3 sequence reads: CSVVPSNEKLFF. The CDR3, as DNA: TGCAGCGTGGTACCCAGTAATGAAAAACTGTTTTTT.

This chain links TRBV29-1 with TRBJ2-3, with D perhaps matching TRBD1 (5 bases). Between the trimmed V and J ends, which lost 2 bases and 9 bases, there was a span of 18 bases. The germline gives CDR1 SQVTM, CDR2 ANQGSEA. CDR3 length: 14 amino acids. CDR3 region: CSVERLGREYTQYF. The DNA of the CDR3 is TGCAGCGTTGAAAGGTTGGGCAGGGAATACACGCAGTATTTT.

V gene TRBV5-1 combines with J gene TRBJ1-2; the D gene is possibly TRBD1 (6 bases). The CDR3 has 19 residues. V lost 7 bases, J lost 3 bases, and 31 bases lay in between. In germline, CDR1 is SGHRS, CDR2 YFSETQ. The CDR3 sequence is CASVGGLQGIASGHYGYTF. Written as DNA, the CDR3 is TGCGCCAGCGTTGGGGGCTTGCAGGGAATTGCGTCTGGCCACTATGGCTACACCTTC.

V and J are TRBV5-1 and TRBJ2-7, with TRBD1 as a possible D gene (5 bases). Between the trimmed V and J ends, which lost 4 bases and 7 bases, there was a span of 18 bases. CDR1 SGHRS and CDR2 YFSETQ come from the germline V gene. The CDR3 extends over 14 amino acids. CDR3 amino acids: CASSPGSPVGEQYV. CDR3 DNA: TGCGCCAGCAGCCCAGGGTCCCCGGTGGGGGAGCAGTACGTC.

The chain has TRBV24-1 and TRBJ2-3; 12 nucleotides match TRBD2. Looked up from germline, CDR1 is KGHDR and CDR2 is SFDVKD. This CDR3 region has 15 residues. The ends lost 4 bases at V and 5 bases at J; junction bases unmatched: 3. CDR3 nucleotides: TGTGCCACCAGTGAGCGACTAGCGGGAGAAGATACGCAGTATTTT. As protein: CATSERLAGEDTQYF.

The genes are TRBV5-1 and TRBJ2-5; TRBD1 matches 8 bases. The CDR3 contains 14 residues. With V trimmed by 4 bases and J by 3 bases, 5 bases remained unmatched. Germline loops: CDR1 SGHRS, CDR2 YFSETQ. This CDR3 reads CASSTGQGKETQYF. The CDR3 DNA reads TGCGCCAGCAGCACAGGACAGGGTAAAGAGACCCAGTACTTC.

The rearrangement joins TRBV28 to TRBJ2-1; D is possibly TRBD2 (5 bases). The CDR3 has 14 amino acids. V was cut by 3 bases and J by 8 bases, with 14 bases left in between. Germline CDR1 reads MDHEN; CDR2 reads SYDVKM. CDR3 region: CASSFQSGWYEQFF. The CDR3 region has the DNA TGTGCCAGCAGTTTCCAGTCGGGATGGTATGAGCAGTTCTTC. Full variable domain (remainder filled in from reference TRBV28 and TRBJ2-1): DVKVTQSSRYLVKRTGEKVFLECVQDMDHENMFWYRQDPGLGLRLIYFSYDVKMKEKGDIPEGYSVSREKKERFSLILESASTNQTSMYLCASSFQSGWYEQFFGPGTRLTVL.

V and J are TRBV28 and TRBJ2-2; tentative D call: TRBD1 (5 bases). V dropped 4 bases and J dropped 4 bases, with 13 bases sitting between them. This CDR3 is 15 amino acids long. The V gene's germline CDR1 is MDHEN and CDR2 SYDVKM. This CDR3 is CASSSGQGGTGELFF. CDR3 nucleotide sequence: TGTGCCAGCAGTTCCGGCCAGGGTGGCACCGGGGAGCTGTTTTTT.

The chain couples TRBV15 to TRBJ1-1; 9 bases map to TRBD1. V shed 4 bases, J shed 1 base, and the junction held 4 bases outside the gene matches. The CDR3 loop spans 15 amino acids. The germline gives CDR1 LNHNV, CDR2 YYDKDF (reference sequence). The CDR3 protein is CATSKQGAKNTEAFF. DNA for the CDR3: TGTGCCACCAGCAAACAGGGGGCGAAGAACACTGAAGCTTTCTTT.

This chain links TRBV7-9 with TRBJ1-1, with a possible D match to TRBD1 (6 bases). From germline, CDR1 is SEHNR and CDR2 FQNEAQ (reference sequence). This CDR3 is built from 17 residues. The germline V and J ends were trimmed by 4 bases and 1 base, with 19 bases remaining between them. The CDR3 sequence: CASSSRRGATGNTEAFF. CDR3 DNA sequence: TGTGCCAGCAGCTCCCGAAGGGGGGCAACGGGGAACACTGAAGCTTTCTTT.

The chain carries TRBV15 and TRBJ2-3, with D perhaps matching TRBD1 (6 bases). V dropped 4 bases and J dropped 4 bases, with 9 bases sitting between them. CDR1 and CDR2 from the germline V gene are LNHNV and YYDKDF (reference sequence). The CDR3 has 13 amino acids. The CDR3 DNA follows: TGTGCCACCAGCAAATGGGGGCCAGATACGCAGTATTTT. Protein: CATSKWGPDTQYF.

Remarks on this clonotype: The junction and the germline gene differ at one end; a read error may be behind it. The V gene is TRBV20-1, the J gene TRBJ2-7; D is uncertain. Germline V gene lookup returns CDR1 DFQATT and CDR2 SNEGSKA (reference sequence). CDR3 length: 11 residues. The CDR3 loop is CSARDQHHQPF. CDR3 in DNA: TGCAGTGCTAGAGATCAACACCATCAGCCATTC.

The gene calls are TRBV29-1 and TRBJ1-1, with D possibly being TRBD1 (6 bases). V was clipped by 5 bases and J by 0 bases, with 10 bases between them. This CDR3 is built from 13 residues. The V gene's germline CDR1 is SQVTM and CDR2 ANQGSEA. CDR3 residues: CSVPGHLNTEAFF. CDR3 bases: TGCAGCGTTCCGGGACACCTGAACACTGAAGCTTTCTTT.

This clonotype appeared once. V is TRBV15 and J is TRBJ1-1; tentatively, D is TRBD1 (6 bases). CDR1 and CDR2 from the germline V gene are LNHNV and YYDKDF (reference sequence). CDR3 length: 12 residues. V lost 4 bases and J 7 bases, leaving 10 bases between the germline ends. The CDR3 DNA sequence: TGTGCCACCAGCAAAGACAGGTATGAAGCTTTCTTT. Translation: CATSKDRYEAFF.

The chain recombines TRBV9 with TRBJ1-2, with TRBD1 identical over 7 bases. The germline V gene has CDR1 SGDLS and CDR2 YYNGEE. This CDR3 region has 14 residues. Trimming removed 2 bases from V and 8 bases from J; junction bases left unmatched: 9. For the CDR3, the DNA is TGTGCCAGCAGCGTGGACCTACAGGGGTACGGCTACACCTTC. Residues: CASSVDLQGYGYTF.

For the CDR3, the DNA is TGTGCCAGCAGCTTGGGAGGGGGCCGCTACGAGCAGTACGTC. Translating gives CASSLGGGRYEQYV. V and J are TRBV5-4 and TRBJ2-7; 7 nucleotides align to TRBD1. The trim removed 0 bases at V and 3 bases at J, leaving 3 bases unmatched. This CDR3 is 14 amino acids long. CDR1 and CDR2 (germline): SGHNT, YYREEE (reference sequence).